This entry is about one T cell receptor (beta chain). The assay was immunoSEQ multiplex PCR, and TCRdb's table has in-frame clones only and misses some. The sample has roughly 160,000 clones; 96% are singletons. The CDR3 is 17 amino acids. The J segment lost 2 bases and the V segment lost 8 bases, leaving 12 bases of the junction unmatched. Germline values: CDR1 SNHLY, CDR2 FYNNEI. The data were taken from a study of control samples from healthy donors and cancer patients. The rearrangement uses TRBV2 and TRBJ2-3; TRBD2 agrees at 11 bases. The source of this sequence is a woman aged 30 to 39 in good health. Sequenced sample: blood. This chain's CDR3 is CASDGPPTSGDTDTQYF. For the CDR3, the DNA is TGTGCCAGCGACGGGCCACCGACTAGCGGGGACACAGATACGCAGTATTTT. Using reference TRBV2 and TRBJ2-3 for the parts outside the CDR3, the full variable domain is EPEVTQTPSHQVTQMGQEVILRCVPISNHLYFYWYRQILGQKVEFLVSFYNNEISEKSEIFDDQFSVERPDGSNFTLKIRSTKLEDSAMYFCASDGPPTSGDTDTQYFGPGTRLTVL.